The 24 T cell receptor beta chains given below trace back to one sample, sequenced in a study of identical twins. TCRdb independently ran MiXCR on the 5' RACE reads; one entry per CDR3 protein. The profile covers fewer than 550,000 distinct CDR3 sequences, with roughly an eighth appearing a single time and approximately 0.98% taken by the ten largest. The same data also went into a second study, on yellow fever vaccine responses in identical twins.

The material sequenced was CD4+ T cells sorted from blood. The origin of the receptors is a woman aged 18-30 years in good health.

This clonotype was found many times. V and J are TRBV5-1 and TRBJ1-6, with 7 nucleotides matching TRBD1. This CDR3 is built from 15 residues. Trimming at V came to 0 bases and at J to 5 bases, leaving 2 bases not matched to a gene. The germline V gene encodes CDR1 SGHRS and CDR2 YFSETQ. CDR3 amino acids: CASSLAGTDNSPLHF. CDR3 nucleotide sequence: TGCGCCAGCAGCTTGGCCGGGACAGATAATTCACCCCTCCACTTT.

The rearrangement uses TRBV9 and TRBJ1-1; unclear D gene. Trimming removed 0 bases at V and 1 base at J, with 10 bases between. Germline-derived CDR1 and CDR2 are SGDLS and YYNGEE. This CDR3 is built from 15 residues. Here the CDR3 reads CASSVEGIWNTEAFF. The CDR3 DNA sequence: TGTGCCAGCAGCGTAGAAGGAATTTGGAACACTGAAGCTTTCTTT.

This clonotype was seen a few times. The chain links TRBV7-9 to TRBJ2-1, with D maybe TRBD1 (5 bases). This CDR3 is built from 12 residues. The germline CDR1 and CDR2 sequences are SEHNR and FQNEAQ (reference sequence). V was pared by 4 bases and J by 9 bases, with 10 bases between. The CDR3 protein is CASSSQDSEQFF. The CDR3 region has the DNA TGTGCCAGCAGCTCCCAAGACAGTGAGCAGTTCTTC.

The chain uses TRBV7-9 and TRBJ2-5; TRBD1 is a possible D gene (6 bases). The ends were cut back, 4 bases at V and 0 bases at J, with 9 bases in the middle. The CDR3 runs to 14 residues. Germline loops: CDR1 SEHNR, CDR2 FQNEAQ (reference sequence). The CDR3 nucleotides read TGTGCCAGCAGCTACCGGACAGACCAAGAGACCCAGTACTTC. Amino acid sequence: CASSYRTDQETQYF.

V and J are TRBV7-2 and TRBJ2-7, with 7 bases matching TRBD2. Trimming took 0 bases from V and 2 from J; bases not matched to a gene: 4. The CDR3 spans 15 residues. The germline V gene encodes CDR1 SGHTA and CDR2 FQGNSA. The CDR3 DNA sequence: TGTGCCAGCAGCTTAGCGGCGGGGACTACCTACGAGCAGTACTTC. It codes for CASSLAAGTTYEQYF.

The chain uses TRBV4-3 and TRBJ2-7; 8 bases fit TRBD1. The CDR3 runs to 16 residues. V shed 0 bases, J shed 4 bases, and the junction held 8 bases outside the gene matches. Germline values: CDR1 LGHNA, CDR2 YSLEER. CDR3 sequence reads: CASSQDWRTGPYEQYF. CDR3 sequence (DNA): TGCGCCAGCAGCCAAGATTGGAGGACAGGGCCGTACGAGCAGTACTTC.

V and J are TRBV18 and TRBJ1-1; no firm D call. The germline V and J ends were trimmed by 3 bases and 4 bases, with 9 bases remaining between them. This CDR3 region has 13 residues. The germline V gene encodes CDR1 KGHSH and CDR2 LQKENI. DNA for the CDR3: TGTGCCAGCTCACCCTCCGCGGGCACTGAAGCTTTCTTT. Translation: CASSPSAGTEAFF.

There are many counts of this clonotype. DNA of the CDR3: TGTGCCAGCAGCTTTGGGCAGTTCACCGGGGAGCTGTTTTTT. Protein sequence: CASSFGQFTGELFF. The J gene is TRBJ2-2, the V gene TRBV7-2; D remains ambiguous. CDR3 length: 14 amino acids. V lost 3 bases and J 4 bases, leaving 9 bases between the germline ends. In germline, CDR1 is SGHTA, CDR2 FQGNSA.

This clonotype was detected only a few times. The chain couples TRBV10-3 to TRBJ2-4; the D gene is possibly TRBD1 (6 bases). The CDR3 is 14 residues long. CDR1 is ENHRY, CDR2 SYGVKD, per germline. V was cut by 3 bases and J by 8 bases, with 14 bases left in between. CDR3 region: CAISEQGGEDIQYF. The CDR3 DNA follows: TGTGCCATCAGTGAACAGGGTGGGGAAGACATTCAGTACTTC.

This clonotype was counted a few times. The chain uses TRBV6-5 and TRBJ2-7; 8 bases are a match to TRBD1. The CDR3 has 17 amino acids. Germline V gene lookup returns CDR1 MNHEY and CDR2 SVGAGI. V dropped 0 bases and J dropped 5; count of bases not matched to a gene: 12. In DNA form, the CDR3 reads TGTGCCAGCAGTTACTCTTTACAACAGGGGGTACCGGACGAGCAGTACTTC. This translates into CASSYSLQQGVPDEQYF.

This clonotype has more than one count but fewer than ten. The chain couples TRBV28 to TRBJ2-6; possible D gene TRBD1, 5 bases. CDR3 length equals 19 residues. Germline-derived CDR1 and CDR2 are MDHEN and SYDVKM. V gave up 10 bases and J gave up 0 bases, with 25 bases separating them. The CDR3 nucleotides are TGTGCCACTGGGGCCGGTCGGAACGGCGTTCACTCTGGGGCCAACGTCCTGACTTTC. Translating it yields CATGAGRNGVHSGANVLTF.

The sample holds a few counts of this clonotype. The chain carries TRBV5-1 and TRBJ2-5, with TRBD2 identical over 13 bases. Germline CDR1 is SGHRS and CDR2 is YFSETQ. The CDR3 runs 17 residues. V lost 4 bases and J lost 0; bases outside the gene matches: 6. The CDR3 reads CASSPGLAGTNQETQYF. CDR3 coding DNA: TGCGCCAGCAGCCCGGGACTAGCGGGGACGAACCAAGAGACCCAGTACTTC.

The rearrangement links TRBV11-2 to TRBJ2-7, with 7 bases matching TRBD1. V gave up 6 bases and J gave up 0 bases; unmatched junction bases: 8. CDR1 is SGHAT, CDR2 FQNNGV, per germline. This CDR3 region has 15 residues. The CDR3 coding sequence is TGTGCCAGCAGTTTCACCCGGGACAGCTCCTACGAGCAGTACTTC. It codes for CASSFTRDSSYEQYF.

This clonotype was picked up a small number of times. The CDR3 region is CASSLGVNSNEQFF. DNA of the CDR3: TGCGCCAGCAGCTTGGGTGTCAACAGCAATGAGCAGTTCTTC. V and J are TRBV5-1 and TRBJ2-1; D remains ambiguous. The CDR3 is 14 residues long. V lost 0 bases and J 6 bases, leaving 10 bases between the germline ends. Germline V gene data show CDR1 as SGHRS and CDR2 as YFSETQ.

This clonotype has more than one count but fewer than ten. The V call is TRBV20-1, the J call TRBJ2-1, with 9 nucleotides matching TRBD2. The J segment lost 10 bases and the V segment lost 4 bases, leaving 5 bases of the junction unmatched. CDR3 length: 12 residues. In germline, CDR1 is DFQATT, CDR2 SNEGSKA (reference sequence). The CDR3 protein is CSATGTSIEQFF. CDR3 bases: TGCAGTGCTACCGGGACTAGCATCGAGCAGTTCTTC.

This chain joins TRBV18 and TRBJ1-6; 7 positions agree with TRBD1. The length of the CDR3 is 14 residues. In germline, CDR1 is KGHSH, CDR2 LQKENI. Losses at the gene ends were 3 bases for V and 7 bases for J; bases not matched to a gene: 3. CDR3 in DNA: TGTGCCAGCTCACCGGGACAGCGAAATTCACCCCTCCACTTT. Amino acids: CASSPGQRNSPLHF.

In this sample, this clonotype turned up many times. V is TRBV11-2 and J is TRBJ2-2, with D perhaps matching TRBD1 (5 bases). Germline assignment: CDR1 SGHAT and CDR2 FQNNGV. This CDR3 has 15 amino acids. V lost 0 bases, J lost 5 bases, and 10 bases lay in between. The CDR3: CASSLESRVTGELFF. CDR3 bases: TGTGCCAGCAGCTTAGAGTCCAGGGTGACCGGGGAGCTGTTTTTT.

The rearrangement uses TRBV10-3 and TRBJ2-7; TRBD2 matches 9 bases. The CDR3 covers 16 residues. Germline CDR1 reads ENHRY; CDR2 reads SYGVKD. Trimming took 3 bases from V and 2 from J; bases not matched to a gene: 8. CDR3 protein: CAISESSTSGTYEQYF. Written as DNA, the CDR3 is TGTGCCATCAGTGAATCGTCGACTAGCGGAACCTACGAGCAGTACTTC.

This clonotype was detected ten times or more. The rearrangement joins TRBV3-1 to TRBJ2-7; D might be TRBD1 or TRBD2, each matching 5 bases. Between the trimmed V and J ends, which lost 2 bases and 6 bases, there was a span of 23 bases. Germline V gene data show CDR1 as LGHDT and CDR2 as YNNKEL (reference sequence). CDR3 length: 17 residues. This CDR3 reads CASSQSVSGTARGEQYF. As DNA, the CDR3 is TGTGCCAGCAGCCAATCCGTCTCCGGGACCGCTAGGGGCGAGCAGTACTTC.

This clonotype was counted only a few times. The rearrangement uses TRBV20-1 and TRBJ2-7; D gene unclear. The CDR3 is 11 residues long. Trimming shortened V by 6 bases and J by 3 bases, and 9 bases separated the two germline ends. Germline V gene data show CDR1 as DFQATT and CDR2 as SNEGSKA (reference sequence). The CDR3 nucleotides are TGCAGTGCCTCCGCCCTCTACGAGCAGTACTTC. This encodes CSASALYEQYF.

This clonotype came up a few times. In nucleotides, the CDR3 is TGCGCCAGCAGCTTGAACAGAGAGAACATTCAGTACTTC. The encoded protein is CASSLNRENIQYF. V gene TRBV5-1 combines with J gene TRBJ2-4; no reliable D call. CDR3 size: 13 residues. CDR1 is SGHRS and CDR2 is YFSETQ in the germline V gene. V was trimmed by 1 base and J by 7 bases, leaving 9 bases between them.

The chain employs TRBV12-3 or TRBV12-4 and TRBJ1-5; 7 positions agree with TRBD1. The CDR3 is made up of 15 amino acids. V shed 5 bases, J shed 6 bases, and the junction held 10 bases outside the gene matches. CDR3 residues: CASSPTGRVGQPQHF. The CDR3 DNA is TGTGCCAGCAGTCCGACAGGGAGGGTTGGTCAGCCCCAGCATTTT.

This clonotype was seen a handful of times. The junction does not match germline at one end; this may be a read error. This rearrangement joins TRBV5-5 to TRBJ1-1; TRBD1 is a possible D gene (6 bases). CDR3 length equals 15 residues. CDR1 SGHKS and CDR2 YYEKEE come from the germline V gene (reference sequence). The CDR3 reads CASSLAWQGNAEAFF. The DNA for the CDR3 is TGTGCCAGCAGCTTGGCGTGGCAGGGGAACGCTGAAGCTTTCTTT.

The genes are TRBV11-2 and TRBJ2-5, with 9 bases aligning to TRBD2. Germline lookup yields CDR1 SGHAT and CDR2 FQNNGV. The junction had 15 bases not matched to a gene; V was cut back by 5 bases and J by 5 bases. This CDR3 has 17 residues. CDR3: CASSPRGRLAVRETQYF. The CDR3 nucleotides read TGTGCCAGCAGCCCTAGAGGGCGACTAGCGGTACGGGAGACCCAGTACTTC.